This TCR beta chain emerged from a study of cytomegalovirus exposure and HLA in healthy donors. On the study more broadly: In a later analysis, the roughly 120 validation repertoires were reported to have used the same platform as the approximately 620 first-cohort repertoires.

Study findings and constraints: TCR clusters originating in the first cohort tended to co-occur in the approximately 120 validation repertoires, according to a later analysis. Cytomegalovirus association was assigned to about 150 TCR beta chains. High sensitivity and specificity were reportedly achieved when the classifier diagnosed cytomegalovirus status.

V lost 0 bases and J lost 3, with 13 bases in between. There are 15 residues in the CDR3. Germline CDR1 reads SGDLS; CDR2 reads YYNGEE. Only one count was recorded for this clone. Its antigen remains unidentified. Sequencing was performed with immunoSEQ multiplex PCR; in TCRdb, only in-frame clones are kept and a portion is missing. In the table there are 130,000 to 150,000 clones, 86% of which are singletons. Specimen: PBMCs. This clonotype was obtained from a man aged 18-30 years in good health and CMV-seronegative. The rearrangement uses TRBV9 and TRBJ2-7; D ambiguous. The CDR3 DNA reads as TGTGCCAGCAGCGTAGCCTCGGCGGTCCACTACGAGCAGTACTTC. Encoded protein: CASSVASAVHYEQYF.